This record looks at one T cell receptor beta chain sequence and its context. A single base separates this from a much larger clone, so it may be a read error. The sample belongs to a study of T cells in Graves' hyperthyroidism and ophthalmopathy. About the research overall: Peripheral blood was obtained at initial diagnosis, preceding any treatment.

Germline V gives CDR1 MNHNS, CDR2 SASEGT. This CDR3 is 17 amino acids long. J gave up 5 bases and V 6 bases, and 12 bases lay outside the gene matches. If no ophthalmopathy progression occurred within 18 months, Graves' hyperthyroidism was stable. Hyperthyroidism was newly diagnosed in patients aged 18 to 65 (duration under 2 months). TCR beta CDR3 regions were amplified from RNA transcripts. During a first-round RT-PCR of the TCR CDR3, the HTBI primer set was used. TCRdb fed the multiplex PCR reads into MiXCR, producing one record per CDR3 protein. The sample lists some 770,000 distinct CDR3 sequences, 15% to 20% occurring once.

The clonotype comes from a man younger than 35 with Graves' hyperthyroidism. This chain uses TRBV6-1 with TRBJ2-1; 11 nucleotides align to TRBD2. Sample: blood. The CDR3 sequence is CASSNGVRLAGNNEQFF. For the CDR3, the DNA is TGTGCCAGCAGCAACGGGGTTAGACTAGCGGGAAACAATGAGCAGTTCTTC.